The 24 T cell receptor beta chains in this list originate from one sample, sequenced in a study of T-cell memory formation after mild COVID-19. Via MiXCR, TCRdb re-called the 5' RACE reads, giving one row per CDR3 protein. The table records 250,000 to 300,000 distinct CDR3 sequences, 15% to 20% of them present only once. The sequencing sample was made of PBMCs or a T cell subset sorted from them (not recorded which). The origin of the receptors is a man aged 18 to 29 who had mild COVID-19 (a few samples of this study predate the infection). Cell type and time point are not known.

V and J are TRBV12-3 or TRBV12-4 and TRBJ2-3, with D perhaps TRBD1 (6 bases). The V and J ends lost 7 bases and 1 base respectively, with 12 bases between them. The CDR3 has 14 amino acids. CDR3 nucleotides: TGTGCCAGCACCGGCGAGGGGGGCACAGATACGCAGTATTTT. It is translated as CASTGEGGTDTQYF.

This clonotype was recorded a few times. The CDR3 bases are TGTGCCAGCAGTTACAGCGGGGGGGCAGAGACCCAGTACTTC. This gives the protein CASSYSGGAETQYF. The V call is TRBV6-6, the J call TRBJ2-5, with TRBD2 matching over 10 bases. CDR1 and CDR2 (germline): MNHNY, SVGAGI (reference sequence). Trimming cost V 2 bases and J 4 bases; bases outside gene matches: 1. There are 14 residues in the CDR3.

In its sample, this clonotype was seen a few times. The V gene is TRBV29-1, the J gene TRBJ2-1, with D tentatively TRBD2 (6 bases). The CDR3 spans 13 residues. Looked up from germline, CDR1 is SQVTM and CDR2 is ANQGSEA. V lost 6 bases to trimming and J lost 5 bases, with 14 bases between them. CDR3 coding DNA: TGCAGCGTAGGGGACTTCTCTAACAATGAGCAGTTCTTC. Translation: CSVGDFSNNEQFF.

This clonotype was counted a few times. The CDR3 spells CASSLVEGTDTQYF. The CDR3 DNA is TGCGCCAGCAGCTTGGTAGAGGGTACAGATACGCAGTATTTT. J is TRBJ2-3 and V is TRBV5-1, with D possibly matching TRBD2 (5 bases). The CDR3 is made up of 14 amino acids. The germline V and J ends were trimmed by 0 bases and 3 bases, with 8 bases remaining between them. CDR1 and CDR2 (germline): SGHRS, YFSETQ. Supplemented by reference TRBV5-1 and TRBJ2-3, the full variable domain reads KAGVTQTPRYLIKTRGQQVTLSCSPISGHRSVSWYQQTPGQGLQFLFEYFSETQRNKGNFPGRFSGRQFSNSRSEMNVSTLELGDSALYLCASSLVEGTDTQYFGPGTRLTVL.

In its sample, this clonotype was seen a few times. The rearrangement links TRBV28 to TRBJ2-2; 9 bases are shared with TRBD1. From germline, CDR1 is MDHEN and CDR2 SYDVKM. The CDR3 has 16 residues. V gave up 4 bases and J gave up 6 bases; unmatched junction bases: 9. The CDR3 DNA reads TGTGCCAGCAGTTACGCCGGGACAGGGATTGCCGGGGAGCTGTTTTTT. Translation: CASSYAGTGIAGELFF. The complete variable domain, with remaining parts taken from reference TRBV28 and TRBJ2-2, reads DVKVTQSSRYLVKRTGEKVFLECVQDMDHENMFWYRQDPGLGLRLIYFSYDVKMKEKGDIPEGYSVSREKKERFSLILESASTNQTSMYLCASSYAGTGIAGELFFGEGSRLTVL.

The gene calls are TRBV4-3 and TRBJ2-3; 8 bases map to TRBD1. CDR3 size: 16 residues. Germline assignment: CDR1 LGHNA and CDR2 YSLEER. Unmatched junction bases numbered 10, after V lost 4 bases and J lost 4 bases. CDR3 sequence (DNA): TGCGCCAGCAGCCCGGCGACAGGGGTCCTCCCAGATACGCAGTATTTT. Encoded protein: CASSPATGVLPDTQYF.

This clonotype was detected a few times. This chain links TRBV6-2 or TRBV6-3 with TRBJ2-5; 8 bases line up with TRBD2. Trimming cost V 0 bases and J 5 bases; bases outside gene matches: 2. CDR3 length equals 14 residues. Germline V gene sequence: CDR1 MNHEY, CDR2 SVGEGT. The DNA of the CDR3 is TGTGCCAGCAGTTACTCGCGGGGGGTGGAGACCCAGTACTTC. This sequence encodes CASSYSRGVETQYF.

The gene calls are TRBV7-2 and TRBJ1-2, with D hard to call. The V gene's germline CDR1 is SGHTA and CDR2 FQGNSA. The CDR3 has 10 amino acids. V was trimmed by 5 bases and J by 8 bases, leaving 6 bases between them. The CDR3 bases are TGTGCCAGCAGCGAACAGGGCTACACCTTC. Residues: CASSEQGYTF.

The V and J genes are TRBV24-1 and TRBJ2-2; D is perhaps TRBD2 (6 bases). Germline V gene sequence: CDR1 KGHDR, CDR2 SFDVKD. Trimming pared 7 bases from V and 1 base from J, leaving 6 bases between. This CDR3 has 13 residues. The CDR3 reads CATSGGNTGELFF. The CDR3 nucleotides read TGTGCCACCAGCGGGGGGAACACCGGGGAGCTGTTTTTT.

This clonotype has a count of ten or more. The chain combines TRBV5-1 with TRBJ2-7; 12 bases map to TRBD2. The CDR3 extends over 16 amino acids. CDR1 and CDR2 (germline): SGHRS, YFSETQ. V trimming: 3 bases; J trimming: 2 bases; junction bases outside the gene matches: 6. CDR3 DNA sequence: TGCGCCAGCAGCTCGGGTCTAGCGGGGGGGCCCTACGAGCAGTACTTC. Encoded protein: CASSSGLAGGPYEQYF.

The rearrangement uses TRBV12-3 or TRBV12-4 and TRBJ2-3; perhaps TRBD1 as D (5 bases). Trimming cost V 6 bases and J 0 bases, with 10 bases left between them. The CDR3 is 14 amino acids. Here the CDR3 reads CASSMTASTDTQYF. The DNA of the CDR3 is TGTGCCAGCAGCATGACAGCTAGCACAGATACGCAGTATTTT.

This clonotype has ten or more counts. The chain joins TRBV20-1 to TRBJ2-3; weak D call: TRBD2 (5 bases). Germline V gene lookup returns CDR1 DFQATT and CDR2 SNEGSKA (reference sequence). This CDR3 has 12 residues. V was cut by 5 bases and J by 6 bases, with 12 bases left in between. In DNA, the CDR3 is TGCAGTGCTCCCGGACCGGGGGATACGCAGTATTTT. It yields the protein CSAPGPGDTQYF.

This clonotype was found a few times. This sequence joins TRBV15 and TRBJ1-2; D might be TRBD1 (5 bases). V gave up 4 bases and J gave up 0 bases, with 12 bases separating them. The CDR3 extends over 15 amino acids. Germline V CDR1 and CDR2: LNHNV, YYDKDF (reference sequence). The chain's CDR3 is CATSNPGGANYGYTF. The CDR3 coding sequence is TGTGCCACCAGCAACCCCGGGGGAGCTAACTATGGCTACACCTTC.

This clonotype was seen a few times. V gene TRBV3-1 combines with J gene TRBJ1-2, with 7 positions matching TRBD1. CDR3 length: 15 residues. The J segment lost 8 bases and the V segment lost 4 bases, leaving 13 bases of the junction unmatched. Germline V gene data show CDR1 as LGHDT and CDR2 as YNNKEL (reference sequence). The CDR3 region is CASSPLTGVGEGYTF. In DNA, the CDR3 is TGTGCCAGCAGCCCGTTAACAGGGGTTGGAGAAGGCTACACCTTC.

The sample holds many counts of this clonotype. The chain combines TRBV4-2 with TRBJ2-1; unclear D gene. The CDR3 has 15 amino acids. V lost 2 bases and J 2 bases, leaving 10 bases between the germline ends. Per the germline V gene, CDR1 is LGHNA and CDR2 is YNFKEQ. This CDR3 reads CASSQRSRAYNEQFF. As DNA, the CDR3 is TGTGCCAGCAGCCAAAGATCGCGTGCCTACAATGAGCAGTTCTTC.

This clonotype has a handful of counts. This chain uses TRBV5-1 with TRBJ2-4; 7 bases align to TRBD1. The CDR3 length is 16 residues. V was pared by 3 bases and J by 6 bases, with 12 bases of the junction left unmatched. In germline, CDR1 is SGHRS, CDR2 YFSETQ. CDR3 sequence reads: CASSSPRAGGRNIQYF. The CDR3 nucleotides are TGCGCCAGCAGCTCTCCTCGGGCAGGGGGTAGAAACATTCAGTACTTC.

The V gene is TRBV12-3 or TRBV12-4, the J gene TRBJ2-5, with 8 bases that match TRBD2. The CDR3 totals 15 residues. The junction had 9 bases not matched to a gene; V was cut back by 4 bases and J by 5 bases. In DNA form, the CDR3 reads TGTGCCAGCAGTTCCAGGGCGGGGGGAGGTGAGACCCAGTACTTC. It is translated as CASSSRAGGGETQYF.

The J gene is TRBJ1-6, the V gene TRBV19; D gene unclear. V was shortened by 3 bases and J by 5 bases, with 8 bases between the two germline ends. This CDR3 is 14 amino acids long. The V gene's germline CDR1 is LNHDA and CDR2 SQIVND (reference sequence). The CDR3: CASSIVSDNSPLHF. The CDR3 DNA sequence: TGTGCCAGTAGTATCGTGTCGGATAATTCACCCCTCCACTTT. Full variable domain (outside the CDR3, taken from reference TRBV19 and TRBJ1-6): DGGITQSPKYLFRKEGQNVTLSCEQNLNHDAMYWYRQDPGQGLRLIYYSQIVNDFQKGDIAEGYSVSREKKESFPLTVTSAQKNPTAFYLCASSIVSDNSPLHFGNGTRLTVT.

This chain uses TRBV7-9 with TRBJ1-5, with D unresolved. V was cut by 0 bases and J by 1 base, with 7 bases left in between. The germline CDR1 and CDR2 sequences are SEHNR and FQNEAQ (reference sequence). The length of the CDR3 is 15 residues. CDR3 nucleotides: TGTGCCAGCAGCTTAGCGAGGGAGAGCAATCAGCCCCAGCATTTT. Amino acid sequence: CASSLARESNQPQHF.

V gene TRBV5-8 combines with J gene TRBJ2-1; TRBD1 aligns across 7 bases. V dropped 6 bases and J dropped 5; count of bases not matched to a gene: 14. Germline V gene data show CDR1 as SGHTS and CDR2 as YDEGEE. The CDR3 sequence is 16 residues long. The CDR3 spells CASIETPDDRDNEQFF. The CDR3 nucleotides are TGTGCCAGCATCGAGACCCCTGACGACAGGGACAATGAGCAGTTCTTC.

The table lists this clonotype with a few counts. This chain joins TRBV18 and TRBJ2-2, with D possibly called TRBD1 or TRBD2 (5 bases each). The CDR3 length is 14 residues. V dropped 2 bases and J dropped 3 bases, with 7 bases sitting between them. Germline lookup yields CDR1 KGHSH and CDR2 LQKENI. For the CDR3, the DNA is TGTGCCAGCTCACCAGGGACGGACACCGGGGAGCTGTTTTTT. It translates to CASSPGTDTGELFF.

Written as DNA, the CDR3 is TGTGCCAGCTCACCAATCGAAAAGGGGAGTCAGCCCCAGCATTTT. Translation: CASSPIEKGSQPQHF. This chain uses TRBV18 with TRBJ1-5; D is perhaps TRBD1 (5 bases). The germline V and J ends were trimmed by 2 bases and 6 bases, with 14 bases remaining between them. Germline V gene lookup returns CDR1 KGHSH and CDR2 LQKENI. This CDR3 is built from 15 residues.

This clonotype has just a few counts. This chain uses TRBV20-1 with TRBJ2-5; TRBD1 matches 8 bases. V was pared by 5 bases and J by 5 bases, with 7 bases of the junction left unmatched. Germline V CDR1 and CDR2: DFQATT, SNEGSKA (reference sequence). There are 13 residues in the CDR3. CDR3 bases: TGCAGTGCTGGCGACAGGGGCCGGGAGACCCAGTACTTC. Its translation is CSAGDRGRETQYF.

This chain connects TRBV9 to TRBJ1-2; D ambiguous. Per the germline V gene, CDR1 is SGDLS and CDR2 is YYNGEE. The CDR3 consists of 15 residues. Trimming left V 0 bases short and J 3 bases short, with 12 bases between. CDR3 coding DNA: TGTGCCAGCAGCGTAGTACATCCGGGAGACTATGGCTACACCTTC. Protein sequence: CASSVVHPGDYGYTF.